Below are 25 T cell receptor beta chains sequenced from a single sample in a study of T cell responses to AZD1222 COVID-19 vaccine. Clones were read by immunoSEQ multiplex PCR, and TCRdb kept only the in-frame ones, dropping some. The sample carries about 130,000 clones, 90% recorded once. The input for sequencing was peripheral blood, taken on day 0 of MenACWY control vaccination. Receptor source: an adult in good health.

The chain links TRBV7-3 to TRBJ2-1, with a tentative D call TRBD2 (6 bases). This CDR3 region has 16 residues. The ends were cut back, 4 bases at V and 8 bases at J, with 21 bases in the middle. CDR1 is SGHTA and CDR2 is FQGTGA in the germline V gene. CDR3 in amino acids: CASSSTTSRRRDEQFF. Here the CDR3 DNA reads TGTGCCAGCAGCTCGACCACTAGCCGCCGGAGGGATGAGCAGTTCTTC.

This chain links TRBV28 with TRBJ2-7, with 12 nucleotides matching TRBD1. CDR1 and CDR2 from the germline V gene are MDHEN and SYDVKM. This CDR3 region has 15 residues. V dropped 2 bases and J dropped 6; count of bases not matched to a gene: 5. The CDR3 region is CASSLTGTGGGEQYF. The CDR3 bases are TGTGCCAGCAGTTTAACGGGGACAGGGGGCGGCGAGCAGTACTTC.

V is TRBV5-6 and J is TRBJ1-6; 9 bases are shared with TRBD1. Trimming took 0 bases from V and 10 from J; bases not matched to a gene: 8. Germline V gene lookup returns CDR1 SGHDT and CDR2 YYEEEE. The CDR3 has 16 amino acids. This CDR3 reads CASSLGTGGAWSPLHF. The CDR3 DNA is TGTGCCAGCAGCTTGGGAACAGGGGGCGCTTGGTCACCCCTCCACTTT.

The chain recombines TRBV28 with TRBJ1-4; TRBD1 might be the D (5 bases). Germline V lookup: CDR1 MDHEN, CDR2 SYDVKM. The CDR3 is 15 residues long. V dropped 6 bases and J dropped 4 bases, with 15 bases sitting between them. The CDR3 sequence: CASSPPGRSNEKLFF. In nucleotides, the CDR3 is TGTGCCAGCAGCCCCCCGGGACGGAGTAATGAAAAACTGTTTTTT.

V gene TRBV25-1 combines with J gene TRBJ1-5; D unclear. Trimming pared 2 bases from V and 7 bases from J, leaving 9 bases between. The CDR3 totals 13 residues. CDR1 and CDR2 (germline): MGHDK, SYGVNS. CDR3 sequence reads: CASSEGPVQPQHF. In DNA form, the CDR3 reads TGTGCCAGCAGTGAAGGTCCGGTGCAGCCCCAGCATTTT.

This rearrangement joins TRBV7-2 to TRBJ2-1; 7 nucleotides match TRBD2. In germline, CDR1 is SGHTA, CDR2 FQGNSA. V lost 8 bases to trimming and J lost 8 bases; unmatched junction nucleotides: 12. This CDR3 is 14 amino acids long. The CDR3 spells CASGREGRVHEQFF. CDR3 nucleotide sequence: TGTGCCAGCGGCAGGGAGGGTAGGGTCCATGAGCAGTTCTTC.

The genes are TRBV4-2 and TRBJ2-1; D remains unclear. The CDR3 covers 12 residues. V was cut by 5 bases and J by 8 bases, with 10 bases left in between. Per germline, CDR1 LGHNA and CDR2 YNFKEQ. Here the CDR3 DNA reads TGTGCCAGCAGCATCCTTAGTGATGAGCAGTTCTTC. This encodes CASSILSDEQFF.

This chain joins TRBV6-5 and TRBJ2-3; TRBD2 agrees at 13 bases. The J segment lost 2 bases and the V segment lost 2 bases, leaving 1 base of the junction unmatched. The CDR3 is 16 amino acids. The germline gives CDR1 MNHEY, CDR2 SVGAGI. This CDR3 is CASSYGLAGDTDTQYF. The CDR3 nucleotides read TGTGCCAGCAGTTACGGACTAGCGGGGGACACAGATACGCAGTATTTT.

The genes are TRBV27 and TRBJ1-1, with D perhaps TRBD1 (6 bases). The CDR3 length is 11 residues. CDR1 and CDR2 (germline): MNHEY, SMNVEV (reference sequence). V gave up 9 bases and J gave up 6 bases, with 11 bases separating them. CDR3 nucleotides: TGTGCCAGTAGAGGGGGTGCTGAAGCTTTCTTT. Translating it yields CASRGGAEAFF.

The chain carries TRBV7-8 and TRBJ2-5; weak D call: TRBD1 (5 bases). Looked up from germline, CDR1 is SGHVS and CDR2 is FQNEAQ. The CDR3 sequence is 13 residues long. V was trimmed by 5 bases and J by 6 bases, leaving 13 bases between them. This chain's CDR3 is CASSPDTLQTQYF. As DNA, the CDR3 is TGTGCCAGCAGCCCGGACACACTCCAGACCCAGTACTTC. Based on the CDR3 plus reference TRBV7-8 and TRBJ2-5, the full variable domain is GAGVSQSPRYKVAKRGQDVALRCDPISGHVSLFWYQQALGQGPEFLTYFQNEAQLDKSGLPSDRFFAERPEGSVSTLKIQRTQQEDSAVYLCASSPDTLQTQYFGPGTRLLVL.

In regard to this clone: Germline and junction disagree at one end, which may indicate a read error. This sequence joins TRBV25-1 and TRBJ1-1; D perhaps matches TRBD1 (6 bases). Germline CDR1 MGHDK, CDR2 SYGVNS. The CDR3 loop spans 14 amino acids. The CDR3 loop is CASREDRLVAEAFF. As DNA, the CDR3 is TGTGCCAGCCGTGAAGACAGGCTCGTCGCTGAAGCTTTCTTT.

The count of this clone is one. The V gene is TRBV7-6, the J gene TRBJ1-2; 7 bases agree with TRBD1. V shed 0 bases and J 4 bases; nucleotides not matched to a gene: 8. This CDR3 is built from 16 residues. Looked up from germline, CDR1 is SGHVS and CDR2 is FNYEAQ. The CDR3 spells CASSLAEDRSGYGYTF. The CDR3 nucleotides read TGTGCCAGCAGCTTAGCGGAGGACAGGTCTGGCTATGGCTACACCTTC.

This clone was seen only a few times. The V gene is TRBV9, the J gene TRBJ2-7, with 10 positions matching TRBD1. Germline V CDR1 and CDR2: SGDLS, YYNGEE. V dropped 0 bases and J dropped 0; count of bases not matched to a gene: 6. The CDR3 consists of 17 residues. The CDR3 here is CASSVGWDRGLSYEQYF. The CDR3 DNA sequence: TGTGCCAGCAGCGTAGGGTGGGACAGGGGCCTCTCCTACGAGCAGTACTTC.

This chain connects TRBV11-2 to TRBJ1-2; tentatively, D is TRBD1 (5 bases). The CDR3 has 15 residues. CDR1 is SGHAT, CDR2 FQNNGV, per germline. The V gene lost 0 bases and the J gene lost 1 base, with 9 bases spanning the gap. CDR3: CASSLDPGGNYGYTF. The CDR3 bases are TGTGCCAGCAGCTTAGATCCGGGGGGTAACTATGGCTACACCTTC.

This clone was counted only a few times. The V gene is TRBV5-4, the J gene TRBJ1-2; no definite D call. Germline CDR1 SGHNT, CDR2 YYREEE (reference sequence). V was cut by 1 base and J by 1 base, with 11 bases left in between. The CDR3 length is 15 residues. The CDR3 region has the DNA TGTGCCAGCAGCTTGATAGGTCAGGATAACTATGGCTACACCTTC. Translation gives CASSLIGQDNYGYTF.

The chain couples TRBV15 to TRBJ1-2, with 9 nucleotides matching TRBD1. The length of the CDR3 is 15 residues. Losses at the gene ends were 0 bases for V and 4 bases for J; bases not matched to a gene: 3. Germline lookup yields CDR1 LNHNV and CDR2 YYDKDF (reference sequence). The CDR3 DNA follows: TGTGCCACCAGCAGAGAGTTACAGGGGGCCTATGGCTACACCTTC. Translated, it gives CATSRELQGAYGYTF.

This chain connects TRBV19 to TRBJ2-7; 9 bases are a match to TRBD2. This CDR3 region has 14 residues. After removal of 5 bases from V and 3 bases from J, the junction contained 5 bases not matched to a gene. CDR1 and CDR2 (germline): LNHDA, SQIVND (reference sequence). The CDR3 protein is CASSPTTSGYEQYF. The CDR3 DNA reads as TGTGCCAGTAGTCCCACGACTAGCGGCTACGAGCAGTACTTC.

The gene calls are TRBV6-5 and TRBJ1-1, with D unclear. V gave up 2 bases and J gave up 0 bases, with 10 bases separating them. The CDR3 is made up of 15 amino acids. Germline V lookup: CDR1 MNHEY, CDR2 SVGAGI. The CDR3 nucleotides are TGTGCCAGCAGTTACGAAGGTGGAGTGAACACTGAAGCTTTCTTT. It encodes CASSYEGGVNTEAFF.

The chain is built from TRBV7-2 and TRBJ1-4, with 7 positions matching TRBD1. Trimming at V came to 4 bases and at J to 3 bases, leaving 8 bases not matched to a gene. Germline loops: CDR1 SGHTA, CDR2 FQGNSA. CDR3 size: 16 residues. CDR3 DNA sequence: TGTGCCAGCAGCTCCAGCCGGGACAGAGCTAATGAAAAACTGTTTTTT. Encoded protein: CASSSSRDRANEKLFF.

The V call is TRBV7-9, the J call TRBJ2-5, with D hard to call. The V and J ends lost 1 base and 1 base respectively, with 7 bases between them. This CDR3 comprises 14 residues. Germline values: CDR1 SEHNR, CDR2 FQNEAQ (reference sequence). The CDR3 sequence is CASSLERIQETQYF. DNA of the CDR3: TGTGCCAGCAGCTTAGAACGTATCCAAGAGACCCAGTACTTC.

This chain uses TRBV7-2 with TRBJ1-6; D perhaps matches TRBD1 (6 bases). CDR1 and CDR2 from the germline V gene are SGHTA and FQGNSA. The CDR3 contains 13 residues. The germline V and J ends were trimmed by 1 base and 10 bases, with 8 bases remaining between them. DNA of the CDR3: TGTGCCAGCAGCTTAGACAGGGAATCACCCCTCCACTTT. Protein product: CASSLDRESPLHF.

This clone was seen a handful of times. The chain employs TRBV27 and TRBJ2-2, with D uncertain. CDR3 length: 14 amino acids. Per the germline V gene, CDR1 is MNHEY and CDR2 is SMNVEV (reference sequence). Trimming left V 2 bases short and J 3 bases short, with 7 bases between. The CDR3 sequence: CASSLRSHTGELFF. The CDR3 nucleotides read TGTGCCAGCAGTTTACGCAGTCACACCGGGGAGCTGTTTTTT.

This chain connects TRBV2 to TRBJ2-6; D remains ambiguous. V lost 9 bases and J lost 0, with 3 bases in between. The CDR3 contains 12 residues. Germline V gene data show CDR1 as SNHLY and CDR2 as FYNNEI. The CDR3 spells CARISGANVLTF. CDR3 nucleotides: TGTGCCAGAATCTCTGGGGCCAACGTCCTGACTTTC.

V is TRBV6-6 and J is TRBJ2-4, with D possibly TRBD2 on 7 matching bases. This CDR3 has 15 residues. CDR1 MNHNY and CDR2 SVGAGI come from the germline V gene (reference sequence). Trimming took off 2 bases at V and 3 bases at J, with 11 bases between the two ends. As DNA, the CDR3 is TGTGCCAGCAGTTACGAGGGGGGGGGCAAAAACATTCAGTACTTC. This encodes CASSYEGGGKNIQYF.

The chain employs TRBV15 and TRBJ2-3, with 14 bases that match TRBD2. Germline CDR1 is LNHNV and CDR2 is YYDKDF (reference sequence). With 0 bases clipped from V and 0 bases from J, the junction kept 5 bases outside the gene matches. CDR3 length: 19 amino acids. The CDR3 DNA reads TGTGCCACCAGCAGAGATGGACTAGCGGGGGGACGGAGCACAGATACGCAGTATTTT. Its translation: CATSRDGLAGGRSTDTQYF. Using reference TRBV15 and TRBJ2-3 for the parts outside the CDR3, the full variable domain is DAMVIQNPRYQVTQFGKPVTLSCSQTLNHNVMYWYQQKSSQAPKLLFHYYDKDFNNEADTPDNFQSRRPNTSFCFLDIRSPGLGDTAMYLCATSRDGLAGGRSTDTQYFGPGTRLTVL.